The next 16 T cell receptor beta chains were all read from a single sample in a study of blood T cell repertoires in COVID-19. Only in-frame clones appear in the TCRdb table, and some are missing; sequencing was by immunoSEQ multiplex PCR. In the table there are 150,000 to 200,000 clones, about 86% of which are singletons. Sequenced sample: peripheral blood. These receptor sequences come from a human donor with acute or convalescent COVID-19. The donor label of this sample is uncertain.

The rearrangement uses TRBV19 and TRBJ2-3; 9 positions match TRBD1. Germline CDR1 is LNHDA and CDR2 is SQIVND (reference sequence). The CDR3 length is 18 residues. J gave up 3 bases and V 3 bases, and 13 bases lay outside the gene matches. CDR3 amino acids: CASSMSRGGTGKTDTQYF. In nucleotides, the CDR3 is TGTGCCAGTAGTATGAGCCGAGGAGGGACAGGGAAGACAGATACGCAGTATTTT.

This chain uses TRBV10-3 with TRBJ1-5, with 9 bases lining up with TRBD1. The ends lost 6 bases at V and 2 bases at J; junction bases unmatched: 2. Germline V gene data show CDR1 as ENHRY and CDR2 as SYGVKD. The CDR3 covers 14 residues. The CDR3 DNA sequence: TGTGCCATCAGGGGGGACAGGGGCAATCAGCCCCAGCATTTT. Its translation: CAIRGDRGNQPQHF.

This chain links TRBV5-6 with TRBJ1-3, with a tentative D call TRBD1 (5 bases). Germline V gene sequence: CDR1 SGHDT, CDR2 YYEEEE. Trimming shortened V by 0 bases and J by 1 base, and 11 bases separated the two germline ends. The CDR3 is made up of 16 amino acids. This CDR3 is CASSLGQLFSGNTIYF. The CDR3 DNA reads as TGTGCCAGCAGCTTGGGACAGTTGTTTTCTGGAAACACCATATATTTT. Full variable domain (remainder filled in from reference TRBV5-6 and TRBJ1-3): DAGVTQSPTHLIKTRGQQVTLRCSPKSGHDTVSWYQQALGQGPQFIFQYYEEEERQRGNFPDRFSGHQFPNYSSELNVNALLLGDSALYLCASSLGQLFSGNTIYFGEGSWLTVV.

In this sample, this clone turned up a few times. The chain uses TRBV3-1 (or the pseudogene TRBV3-2) and TRBJ1-2; 8 nucleotides agree with TRBD1. Germline trimming cut 4 bases from V and 4 bases from J; bases unmatched to any gene: 11. Germline values: CDR1 LGHDT, CDR2 YNNKEL (reference sequence). The CDR3 contains 16 residues. CDR3: CASSPDPGQGSYGYTF. The CDR3, as DNA: TGTGCCAGCAGCCCCGACCCCGGACAGGGATCCTATGGCTACACCTTC.

The J gene is TRBJ1-2, the V gene TRBV5-1, with TRBD1 matching 10 bases. Germline V gene lookup returns CDR1 SGHRS and CDR2 YFSETQ. This CDR3 comprises 15 residues. The V segment lost 0 bases and the J segment 7 bases; nucleotides outside the gene matches: 6. CDR3 amino acids: CASSLAGTGAPGYTF. CDR3 coding DNA: TGCGCCAGCAGCTTGGCCGGGACAGGGGCCCCTGGCTACACCTTC.

The chain uses TRBV7-6 and TRBJ1-4; D perhaps matches TRBD1 (6 bases). The CDR3 spans 17 residues. Trimming took off 1 base at V and 7 bases at J, with 19 bases between the two ends. Germline assignment: CDR1 SGHVS and CDR2 FNYEAQ. In DNA, the CDR3 is TGTGCCAGCAGCTTAGAGTTTTTCGGGACACTGGGTGAAAAACTGTTTTTT. Protein: CASSLEFFGTLGEKLFF.

This clone was counted a single time. The rearrangement uses TRBV30 and TRBJ2-2, with D perhaps matching TRBD1 (5 bases). The germline CDR1 and CDR2 sequences are GTSNPN and SVGIG (reference sequence). The length of the CDR3 is 15 residues. V was trimmed by 2 bases and J by 1 base, leaving 11 bases between them. The CDR3 nucleotides read TGTGCCTGGAGTAAAACGGACAAGAACACCGGGGAGCTGTTTTTT. It codes for CAWSKTDKNTGELFF.

The CDR3 sequence is CASTPGQGIYGYTF. CDR3 DNA sequence: TGTGCCAGTACCCCGGGACAGGGCATCTATGGCTACACCTTC. The rearrangement uses TRBV19 and TRBJ1-2, with 9 bases matching TRBD1. The CDR3 contains 14 residues. With 7 bases clipped from V and 4 bases from J, the junction kept 7 bases outside the gene matches. The V gene's germline CDR1 is LNHDA and CDR2 SQIVND (reference sequence).

The rearrangement links TRBV6-2 or TRBV6-3 to TRBJ2-3; D possibly corresponds to TRBD1 (7 bases). Germline assignment: CDR1 MNHEY and CDR2 SVGEGT. This CDR3 is 15 amino acids long. The V and J ends lost 2 bases and 2 bases respectively, with 11 bases between them. The DNA for the CDR3 is TGTGCCAGCAGTTACGCGGGACAGCTCACAGATACGCAGTATTTT. Translating it yields CASSYAGQLTDTQYF.

The CDR3 sequence: CASSERQGIYEQYF. In nucleotides, the CDR3 is TGCGCCAGCAGCGAGCGACAGGGAATCTACGAGCAGTACTTC. This chain uses TRBV5-1 with TRBJ2-7, with 7 nucleotides matching TRBD1. Germline loops: CDR1 SGHRS, CDR2 YFSETQ. This CDR3 contains 14 residues. The J segment lost 3 bases and the V segment lost 4 bases, leaving 7 bases of the junction unmatched.

This clone was detected only a few times. This chain uses TRBV10-1 with TRBJ1-1; 9 bases match TRBD1. This CDR3 contains 14 residues. With 5 bases clipped from V and 6 bases from J, the junction kept 7 bases outside the gene matches. From germline, CDR1 is WNHNN and CDR2 SYGVQD (reference sequence). As DNA, the CDR3 is TGCGCCAGCAGTATCGACAGGGGGATCGCTGAAGCTTTCTTT. Its translation: CASSIDRGIAEAFF.

This chain links TRBV9 with TRBJ2-4; 9 nucleotides align to TRBD1. The V gene end was trimmed by 3 bases and the J gene end by 3 bases; junction bases not matched to a gene: 16. The length of the CDR3 is 19 residues. Germline V gene data show CDR1 as SGDLS and CDR2 as YYNGEE. The CDR3, as DNA: TGTGCCAGCAGCGACGAACAGGGGGCGATGTCGGTGGGCAAAAACATTCAGTACTTC. It specifies CASSDEQGAMSVGKNIQYF.

The chain employs TRBV2 and TRBJ1-3; D call uncertain. The CDR3 loop spans 14 amino acids. V was clipped by 3 bases and J by 4 bases, with 10 bases between them. CDR1 SNHLY and CDR2 FYNNEI come from the germline V gene. CDR3: CASSDLGSGNTIYF. In DNA, the CDR3 is TGTGCCAGCAGTGACCTGGGCTCGGGAAACACCATATATTTT.

The chain links TRBV3-1 (or the pseudogene TRBV3-2) to TRBJ1-5; D uncertain. CDR1 and CDR2 from the germline V gene are LGHDT and YNNKEL (reference sequence). V was cut by 4 bases and J by 1 base, with 11 bases left in between. The CDR3 extends over 15 amino acids. The CDR3 loop is CASSLGSSSNQPQHF. The DNA of the CDR3 is TGTGCCAGCAGCCTCGGGTCTTCAAGCAATCAGCCCCAGCATTTT.

This chain joins TRBV5-1 and TRBJ1-2; possibly TRBD1 for D (5 bases). Germline V gene data show CDR1 as SGHRS and CDR2 as YFSETQ. The CDR3 has 14 residues. Trimming removed 4 bases from V and 4 bases from J, with 14 bases in between. CDR3 residues: CASSPESRAYGYTF. The CDR3 DNA sequence: TGCGCCAGCAGCCCGGAGAGCAGGGCCTATGGCTACACCTTC.

The genes are TRBV28 and TRBJ2-1; D ambiguous. The CDR3 extends over 12 amino acids. The V end was cut by 2 bases, the J end by 6 bases, with 5 bases between. Germline V gives CDR1 MDHEN, CDR2 SYDVKM. The CDR3 reads CASSLRFNEQFF. The CDR3 DNA reads as TGTGCCAGCAGTTTACGGTTCAATGAGCAGTTCTTC.